The following is a TCR beta chain sequence with its context. Its cognate antigen has yet to be identified. The input lacks base qualities; no much larger clone sits a single base away. Taken from cysteine to phenylalanine, the CDR3 has 14 residues. Only CDR3 DNA is held: 42 bases, read in frame from base 1. V was cut back by 7 bases and J by 3 bases, leaving a gap of 15 bases between them. CDR1 MDHEN and CDR2 SYDVKM were looked up in the germline V gene. The entry originates in a study of blood T cell repertoires in COVID-19 (dated by TCRdb to between 2020 and 2021). In terms of the full investigation: Collaborator samples came from the United States, Italy and Spain and covered acute and convalescent phases of COVID-19. Where HLA class I and class II types were available, the types were taken from metadata supplied by the sample provider, not from assay-based typing. The samples were drawn from two sources: the first 160 participants of the ongoing ImmuneRACE study, and 1,200 or so subjects contributed by 6 global collaborators. The dataset comprised deeply sampled blood TCRbeta repertoires from subjects exposed to, actively infected with, or recovered from COVID-19. The repertoires were released in a freely available public database intended as a resource for research on the immune response to SARS-CoV-2. The prospective study material was composed of cDNA or gDNA derived from T cells, B-cell-depleted T cells, or PBMCs. The sample metadata nearly always contained a de-identified subject ID, COVID-19 status, age in years and sex. Results and caveats for the whole study, not just this receptor: How much clinical and demographic metadata was included differed by source and by participant, and the metadata was provided uncurated.

Each collaborating institution followed its own protocols to collect whole blood in K2EDTA tubes. For TCRbeta analysis, collaborator samples were shipped as frozen whole blood, as isolated PBMCs, or as DNA extracted from either sample type. The immunoSEQ Assay, a bias-controlled multiplex PCR, was used to amplify TCRbeta CDR3 regions from genomic DNA. Per the authors' processing: Within the assay, amplification of reference gene primers was used to estimate how many nucleated cells each sample contained. To quantify the absolute abundance of each unique TCRbeta CDR3 rearrangement, sequence reads were collapsed and filtered. For each sample, productive Simpson clonality was calculated as the square root of Simpson's diversity index over productive rearrangements. This immuneACCESS table, as held by TCRdb, lists in-frame sequences with V and J called but not all clones. Of the missing ones, under half trace to an unresolved V gene in checked studies; the others have no known cause. The D gene and trimming were derived from the DNA, and the V and J assignments and clone size from that table. For this sample the table gives 350,000 to 450,000 clones, of which approximately 86% were detected only once. The ten largest account for 2.5% to 3.5% of the sample.

The specimen was peripheral blood. The clonotype was recovered from a human donor in a cohort sampled during active COVID-19. The chain uses TRBV28 and TRBJ1-1; the D gene identity is not certain. The CDR3 loop reads CASILRPVDTEAFF. The DNA is as follows: TGTGCCAGCATTCTCAGGCCGGTGGACACTGAAGCTTTCTTT.